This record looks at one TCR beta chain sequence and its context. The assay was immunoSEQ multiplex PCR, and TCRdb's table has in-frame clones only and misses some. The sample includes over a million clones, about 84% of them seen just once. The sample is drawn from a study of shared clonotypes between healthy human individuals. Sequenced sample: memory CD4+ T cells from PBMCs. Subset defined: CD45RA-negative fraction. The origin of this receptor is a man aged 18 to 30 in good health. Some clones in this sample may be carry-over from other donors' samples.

The CDR3 loop is CASSYGTVNEQFF. As DNA, the CDR3 is TGCGCCAGCAGCTACGGGACAGTCAATGAGCAGTTCTTC. The rearrangement links TRBV5-1 to TRBJ2-1; 7 bases fit TRBD1. V was pared by 3 bases and J by 6 bases, with 3 bases of the junction left unmatched. The CDR3 totals 13 residues. Germline V gene lookup returns CDR1 SGHRS and CDR2 YFSETQ. Full variable domain (rest looked up from reference TRBV5-1 and TRBJ2-1): KAGVTQTPRYLIKTRGQQVTLSCSPISGHRSVSWYQQTPGQGLQFLFEYFSETQRNKGNFPGRFSGRQFSNSRSEMNVSTLELGDSALYLCASSYGTVNEQFFGPGTRLTVL.